This entry lists 31 T cell receptor beta chains sequenced from one sample in a study of T cells in Graves' hyperthyroidism and ophthalmopathy. The TCR beta CDR3 regions underwent amplification using RNA transcripts as the source. First-round RT-PCR of the TCR CDR3 relied on the HTBI primer set. A single record per CDR3 protein comes from TCRdb applying MiXCR to the multiplex PCR reads. The sample includes approximately 700,000 distinct CDR3 sequences, about 16% seen only once; the top ten take under 9.5%. Material for sequencing was blood. These receptor sequences come from a man younger than 35 with Graves' hyperthyroidism.

The chain recombines TRBV20-1 with TRBJ2-1, with D unclear. Germline CDR1 reads DFQATT; CDR2 reads SNEGSKA (reference sequence). The V and J ends lost 0 bases and 0 bases respectively, with 12 bases between them. The CDR3 totals 16 residues. The CDR3 protein is CSARDRRTSSYNEQFF. The CDR3 coding sequence is TGCAGTGCTAGAGATCGGCGGACCAGCTCCTACAATGAGCAGTTCTTC.

This clonotype was found a few times. The genes are TRBV6-2 or TRBV6-3 and TRBJ2-2; the D is unclear. CDR1 and CDR2 (germline): MNHEY, SVGEGT. This CDR3 is built from 15 residues. The V gene lost 6 bases and the J gene lost 0 bases, with 11 bases spanning the gap. The CDR3 DNA sequence: TGTGCCAGCAGAAGTAATCGTGCGAACACCGGGGAGCTGTTTTTT. It yields the protein CASRSNRANTGELFF.

The chain uses TRBV28 and TRBJ1-4; 9 bases agree with TRBD1. CDR3 size: 16 residues. With V trimmed by 4 bases and J by 4 bases, 7 bases remained unmatched. The germline CDR1 and CDR2 sequences are MDHEN and SYDVKM. The CDR3 nucleotides are TGTGCCAGCAGTTCACAGGGGGCCCCCCTTAATGAAAAACTGTTTTTT. Amino acid sequence: CASSSQGAPLNEKLFF. Supplemented by reference TRBV28 and TRBJ1-4, the full variable domain reads DVKVTQSSRYLVKRTGEKVFLECVQDMDHENMFWYRQDPGLGLRLIYFSYDVKMKEKGDIPEGYSVSREKKERFSLILESASTNQTSMYLCASSSQGAPLNEKLFFGSGTQLSVL.

With regard to this clonotype: Mismatch with germline at one junction end may stem from a read error. The chain links TRBV27 to TRBJ2-1; no definite D call. CDR1 is MNHEY and CDR2 is SMNVEV in the germline V gene (reference sequence). This CDR3 is 17 amino acids long. DNA for the CDR3: TGTGCCAGCAGTTTAGATCCGTCTTGGAGCTCCTACAATGAGCAGTCCTTC. Translating gives CASSLDPSWSSYNEQSF.

In its sample, this clonotype was seen a few times. The rearrangement uses TRBV6-1 and TRBJ1-1, with 7 bases aligning to TRBD1. The CDR3 is 11 amino acids. CDR1 MNHNS and CDR2 SASEGT come from the germline V gene. The CDR3 sequence is CVTGASTEAFF. The CDR3 DNA reads as TGTGTTACAGGGGCTAGCACTGAAGCTTTCTTT.

The J gene is TRBJ2-7, the V gene TRBV5-1; maybe TRBD2 (5 bases). This CDR3 region has 13 residues. Trimming cost V 5 bases and J 4 bases, with 13 bases left between them. Germline lookup yields CDR1 SGHRS and CDR2 YFSETQ. The CDR3 bases are TGCGCCAGCAGTCCCGGGGTCCCGTACGAGCAGTACTTC. It yields the protein CASSPGVPYEQYF.

The V and J genes are TRBV19 and TRBJ2-2; tentative D call: TRBD1 (5 bases). Trimming pared 4 bases from V and 3 bases from J, leaving 12 bases between. Germline lookup yields CDR1 LNHDA and CDR2 SQIVND (reference sequence). CDR3 size: 15 residues. CDR3 region: CASSTRTPHTGELFF. DNA of the CDR3: TGTGCCAGTAGTACCCGGACACCTCACACCGGGGAGCTGTTTTTT.

CDR3 residues: CASSEGTSGPGSTDTQYF. The DNA of the CDR3 is TGTGCCAGCAGTGAAGGGACTAGCGGTCCGGGTAGCACAGATACGCAGTATTTT. This chain connects TRBV6-1 to TRBJ2-3, with 10 bases identical to TRBD2. The CDR3 is 18 amino acids. Germline CDR1 is MNHNS and CDR2 is SASEGT. V lost 1 base and J lost 0; bases outside the gene matches: 7.

This clonotype showed up many times. The V and J genes are TRBV30 and TRBJ2-1, with unresolved D. Germline CDR1 GTSNPN, CDR2 SVGIG (reference sequence). The CDR3 loop spans 13 amino acids. Between the trimmed V and J ends, which lost 0 bases and 4 bases, there was a span of 7 bases. The CDR3 sequence is CAWSVGIYNEQFF. The CDR3 DNA reads as TGTGCCTGGAGTGTGGGGATTTACAATGAGCAGTTCTTC. The full variable domain, its missing parts supplied by reference TRBV30 and TRBJ2-1, is SQTIHQWPATLVQPVGSPLSLECTVEGTSNPNLYWYRQAAGRGLQLLFYSVGIGQISSEVPQNLSASRPQDRQFILSSKKLLLSDSGFYLCAWSVGIYNEQFFGPGTRLTVL.

This clonotype was seen a handful of times. CDR3 amino acids: CASSLVGLAGAEQYF. Written as DNA, the CDR3 is TGTGCCAGCAGCTTGGTGGGACTAGCGGGAGCCGAGCAGTACTTC. The V call is TRBV11-1, the J call TRBJ2-7; the match to TRBD2 covers 14 bases. With 3 bases clipped from V and 6 bases from J, the junction kept 4 bases outside the gene matches. CDR3 length equals 15 residues. Germline V gene lookup returns CDR1 SGHAT and CDR2 FQDESV (reference sequence).

The rearrangement joins TRBV30 to TRBJ1-4; tentative D call: TRBD1 (6 bases). Between the trimmed V and J ends, which lost 5 bases and 7 bases, there was a span of 17 bases. The CDR3 loop spans 14 amino acids. CDR1 GTSNPN and CDR2 SVGIG come from the germline V gene (reference sequence). As DNA, the CDR3 is TGTGCCTGGGGAAAGACAGGACAAGGTGAAAAACTGTTTTTT. Encoded protein: CAWGKTGQGEKLFF.

This chain joins TRBV28 and TRBJ2-3; D may be TRBD2 (6 bases). Germline V gene lookup returns CDR1 MDHEN and CDR2 SYDVKM. The CDR3 contains 15 residues. Trimming took 4 bases from V and 1 from J, leaving 12 bases between them. CDR3 loop: CASSSPGLRTDTQYF. The CDR3 nucleotides read TGTGCCAGCAGTTCACCGGGACTTCGCACAGATACGCAGTATTTT.

This chain uses TRBV18 with TRBJ2-7; D unresolved. V was shortened by 3 bases and J by 9 bases, with 12 bases between the two germline ends. The germline CDR1 and CDR2 sequences are KGHSH and LQKENI. CDR3 length equals 12 residues. The CDR3 loop reads CASSPTGEGQYF. The CDR3 DNA is TGTGCCAGCTCACCTACGGGCGAAGGGCAGTACTTC.

As regards this clonotype: One junction end does not reproduce the germline sequence, and a read error may be involved. The V call is TRBV7-7, the J call TRBJ2-1; a possible D gene is TRBD1 (6 bases). Germline CDR1 SSHAT, CDR2 FNYEAQ (reference sequence). The CDR3 runs 15 residues. The CDR3 sequence is CASSPSLTGYNEQFF. The CDR3 region has the DNA TGTGCTAGCAGCCCAAGCCTTACAGGGTACAATGAGCAGTTCTTC.

This clonotype was seen more than once but under ten times. The chain has TRBV5-1 and TRBJ1-3; D is perhaps TRBD1 (6 bases). Germline loops: CDR1 SGHRS, CDR2 YFSETQ. V lost 3 bases, J lost 4 bases, and 14 bases lay in between. This CDR3 comprises 15 residues. The CDR3 DNA reads TGCGCCAGCAGCTCGGACAGTTATAGCGGAAACACCATATATTTT. Translating it yields CASSSDSYSGNTIYF.

In its sample, this clonotype was seen many times. The chain recombines TRBV6-1 with TRBJ2-7; D possibly uses TRBD1 or TRBD2 (6 bases each). V lost 6 bases and J lost 4, with 19 bases in between. This CDR3 comprises 15 residues. Germline V CDR1 and CDR2: MNHNS, SASEGT. CDR3 DNA sequence: TGTGCCAGCAGCCGCCCCCTGGGGGGCGGGTACGAGCAGTACTTC. Amino acids: CASSRPLGGGYEQYF.

The CDR3 DNA reads as TGTGCCAGCAGTGACTCTCCCGGACAGCTTGCAACTAATGAAAAACTGTTTTTT. It translates to CASSDSPGQLATNEKLFF. The chain has TRBV6-4 and TRBJ1-4, with D possibly TRBD1 on 6 matching bases. The V end was cut by 0 bases, the J end by 0 bases, with 14 bases between. The CDR3 loop spans 18 amino acids. Germline V lookup: CDR1 MRHNA, CDR2 SNTAGT.

This clonotype was detected ten times or more. This chain uses TRBV6-1 with TRBJ2-3; no reliable D call. The length of the CDR3 is 16 residues. V was cut by 7 bases and J by 0 bases, with 17 bases left in between. CDR1 is MNHNS and CDR2 is SASEGT in the germline V gene. The DNA of the CDR3 is TGTGCCAGCAAAACCCGCGCCCCACCAAGCACAGATACGCAGTATTTT. This translates into CASKTRAPPSTDTQYF.

The rearrangement links TRBV9 to TRBJ2-7; D gene ambiguous. The CDR3 loop spans 13 amino acids. V shed 4 bases and J shed 5 bases, with 13 bases lying between them. CDR1 is SGDLS and CDR2 is YYNGEE in the germline V gene. The CDR3 is CASSTRLGNEQYF. The CDR3 DNA reads as TGTGCCAGCAGCACCCGACTGGGAAACGAGCAGTACTTC.

This clonotype showed up many times. V gene TRBV6-1 combines with J gene TRBJ1-1; D gene ambiguous. Germline values: CDR1 MNHNS, CDR2 SASEGT. Trimming took 8 bases from V and 0 from J, leaving 19 bases between them. This CDR3 is built from 16 residues. In DNA, the CDR3 is TGTGCCAGCGCCGATACTCTTCCCTACATGAACACTGAAGCTTTCTTT. Residues: CASADTLPYMNTEAFF.

This clonotype was counted ten times or more. The genes are TRBV7-6 and TRBJ2-3; D possibly corresponds to TRBD1 (5 bases). The CDR3 runs to 15 residues. V was cut by 5 bases and J by 0 bases, with 12 bases left in between. Germline loops: CDR1 SGHVS, CDR2 FNYEAQ. This CDR3 reads CASSRRWGSTDTQYF. The CDR3 coding sequence is TGTGCCAGCAGCCGCCGATGGGGCAGCACAGATACGCAGTATTTT.

This clonotype was seen more than once but under ten times. CDR3 nucleotides: TGTGCCAGTAGTGGGTCGGGTTCGGACACTGAAGCTTTCTTT. Its protein is CASSGSGSDTEAFF. The chain combines TRBV19 with TRBJ1-1; D not certain. Trimming removed 5 bases at V and 3 bases at J, with 13 bases between. The CDR3 sequence is 14 residues long. Per the germline V gene, CDR1 is LNHDA and CDR2 is SQIVND (reference sequence).

This clonotype was observed at least ten times. CDR3 nucleotides: TGTGCCAGCAGCTTGCAAGGCACAGATACGCAGTATTTT. Its protein product is CASSLQGTDTQYF. The chain carries TRBV7-9 and TRBJ2-3; D ambiguous. The V end lost 3 bases, the J end lost 1 base, and 5 bases lay between the germline ends. CDR1 is SEHNR and CDR2 is FQNEAQ in the germline V gene (reference sequence). This CDR3 has 13 residues.

In its sample, this clonotype was seen many times. The rearrangement joins TRBV7-9 to TRBJ2-7; D is unclear. This CDR3 contains 12 residues. V was trimmed by 1 base and J by 3 bases, leaving 4 bases between them. The germline gives CDR1 SEHNR, CDR2 FQNEAQ (reference sequence). The CDR3 is CASSLGDYEQYF. The CDR3 DNA reads TGTGCCAGCAGCTTAGGGGACTACGAGCAGTACTTC.

Concerning this clonotype: Because it lacks the conserved phenylalanine or tryptophan at the end, this CDR3 is likely a read error. The gene calls are TRBV19 and TRBJ1-5; no clear D. CDR1 and CDR2 (germline): LNHDA, SQIVND (reference sequence). The CDR3 spans 15 residues. The V end lost 5 bases, the J end lost 3 bases, and 14 bases lay between the germline ends. This CDR3 is CASSPVGTYNQPQHL. In DNA, the CDR3 is TGTGCCAGTAGTCCCGTGGGTACCTACAATCAGCCCCAGCATCTT.

This clonotype has at least ten counts. This sequence joins TRBV29-1 and TRBJ2-4; possible D gene TRBD1, 5 bases. The CDR3 covers 14 residues. Germline CDR1 and CDR2: SQVTM and ANQGSEA. V lost 5 bases and J 3 bases, leaving 14 bases between the germline ends. The CDR3: CSVYDSQVKNIQYF. CDR3 DNA sequence: TGCAGCGTTTATGACAGCCAGGTCAAAAACATTCAGTACTTC.

The table lists this clonotype with many counts. The gene calls are TRBV28 and TRBJ2-1, with 8 bases that match TRBD1. The V and J ends lost 4 bases and 2 bases, in that order; junction bases with no gene match: 10. The CDR3 extends over 17 amino acids. Germline CDR1 and CDR2: MDHEN and SYDVKM. The CDR3 sequence is CASSSNNDRGTYNEQFF. In nucleotides, the CDR3 is TGTGCCAGCAGTTCAAACAACGACAGGGGTACCTACAATGAGCAGTTCTTC.

This clonotype was counted at least ten times. This chain links TRBV9 with TRBJ1-1; D gene unclear. Germline-derived CDR1 and CDR2 are SGDLS and YYNGEE. CDR3 length equals 16 residues. Deletions cut 0 bases from V and 3 bases from J, with 15 bases between. CDR3 sequence reads: CASSVDTPQGYTEAFF. The CDR3 nucleotides are TGTGCCAGCAGCGTAGACACTCCCCAAGGTTACACTGAAGCTTTCTTT.

This clonotype appeared many times. The gene calls are TRBV7-9 and TRBJ2-5; D might be TRBD1 (6 bases). Trimming removed 3 bases at V and 2 bases at J, with 13 bases between. The CDR3 is 15 residues long. CDR1 and CDR2 from the germline V gene are SEHNR and FQNEAQ (reference sequence). CDR3 sequence: CASSLGDRRQETQYF. DNA of the CDR3: TGTGCCAGCAGCTTGGGCGACAGGCGTCAAGAGACCCAGTACTTC.

The chain joins TRBV29-1 to TRBJ1-2, with unresolved D. V was shortened by 2 bases and J by 9 bases, with 10 bases between the two germline ends. The CDR3 consists of 11 residues. CDR1 and CDR2 from the germline V gene are SQVTM and ANQGSEA. The CDR3 region is CSVEMFRRYTF. For the CDR3, the DNA is TGCAGCGTTGAAATGTTTAGACGCTACACCTTC.

DNA of the CDR3: TGTGCCAGCAGCCACGAGAACAATGAGCAGTTCTTC. It encodes CASSHENNEQFF. J is TRBJ2-1 and V is TRBV4-2; D is undetermined. The CDR3 is 12 amino acids. The V end was cut by 3 bases, the J end by 5 bases, with 5 bases between. Per germline, CDR1 LGHNA and CDR2 YNFKEQ.